This section outlines one T cell receptor beta chain sequence together with its context. Then a second PCR, running about 6 to 12 cycles, was carried out with a sample-barcoded 5' primer and a J-beta primer mix. TCRdb reanalysed the 5' RACE reads using MiXCR and keeps one entry per CDR3 protein. The profile shows approximately 790,000 distinct CDR3 sequences, about 62% of them singletons. Unmatched junction bases numbered 6, after V lost 1 base and J lost 4 bases. This CDR3 region has 15 residues. Germline CDR1 SGHVS, CDR2 FQNEAQ. The data derive from a study of blood T cells in healthy people across ages.

The source of this sequence is a man aged 25-40 years in good health. The sequenced sample consisted of blood. The rearrangement joins TRBV7-8 to TRBJ2-7; TRBD1 matches at 8 bases. CDR3 protein: CASSLGTGYMYEQYF. The CDR3 DNA is TGTGCCAGCAGCTTAGGGACAGGGTATATGTACGAGCAGTACTTC.